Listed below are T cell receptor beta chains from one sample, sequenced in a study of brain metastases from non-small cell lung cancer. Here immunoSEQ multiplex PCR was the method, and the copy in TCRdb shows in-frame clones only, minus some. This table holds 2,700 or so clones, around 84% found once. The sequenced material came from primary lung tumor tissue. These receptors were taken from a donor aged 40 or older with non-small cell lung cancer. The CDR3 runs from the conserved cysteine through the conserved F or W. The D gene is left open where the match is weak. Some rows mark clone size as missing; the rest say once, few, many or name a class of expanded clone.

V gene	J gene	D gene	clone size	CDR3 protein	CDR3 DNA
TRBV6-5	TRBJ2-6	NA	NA	CASSPSSSGANVLTF	TGTGCCAGCAGCCCCAGCAGTTCTGGGGCCAACGTCCTGACTTTC
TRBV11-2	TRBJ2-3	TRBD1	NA	CASSTGQVTDTQYF	TGTGCCAGCAGTACGGGACAGGTGACAGATACGCAGTATTTT
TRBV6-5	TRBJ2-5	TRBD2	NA	CASRILAKETQYF	TGTGCCAGCAGGATACTAGCGAAAGAGACCCAGTACTTC
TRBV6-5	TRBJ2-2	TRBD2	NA	CASRGTSGRAGELFF	TGTGCCAGCAGGGGGACTAGCGGGAGGGCGGGGGAGCTGTTTTTT
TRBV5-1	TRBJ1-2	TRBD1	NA	CASSPIQGGHGYTF	TGCGCCAGCAGTCCGATCCAGGGGGGTCATGGCTACACCTTC
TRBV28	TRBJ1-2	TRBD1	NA	CASSPVDREYGYTF	TGTGCCAGTAGTCCAGTAGACAGGGAGTATGGCTACACCTTC
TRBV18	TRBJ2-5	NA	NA	CASSPLTSRETQYF	TGTGCCAGCTCACCACTCACATCGCGAGAGACCCAGTACTTC
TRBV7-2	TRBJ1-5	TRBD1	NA	CASSQGADQPQHF	TGTGCCAGCAGTCAGGGGGCAGATCAGCCCCAGCATTTT
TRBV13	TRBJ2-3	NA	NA	CASSPGADTQYF	TGTGCCAGCAGCCCAGGGGCAGATACGCAGTATTTT
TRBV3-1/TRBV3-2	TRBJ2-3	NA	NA	CASSQERTSTDTQYF	TGTGCCAGCAGCCAAGAAAGGACCAGCACAGATACGCAGTATTTT
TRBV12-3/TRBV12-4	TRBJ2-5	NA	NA	CASSLDYQETQYF	TGTGCCAGCAGCTTAGACTACCAAGAGACCCAGTACTTC
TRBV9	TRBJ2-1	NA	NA	CASSVESEGINEQFF	TGTGCCAGCAGCGTAGAGAGCGAGGGAATCAATGAGCAGTTCTTC
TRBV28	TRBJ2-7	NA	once	CASRLPATAYEQYF	TGTGCCAGCAGGCTCCCGGCAACAGCCTACGAGCAGTACTTC
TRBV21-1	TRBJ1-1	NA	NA	CAPTGGMNTEAFF	TGTGCCCCTACAGGGGGTATGAACACTGAAGCTTTCTTT
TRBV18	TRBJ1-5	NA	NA	CASSLIGGTNQPQHF	TGTGCCAGCTCACTAATAGGGGGGACTAATCAGCCCCAGCATTTT
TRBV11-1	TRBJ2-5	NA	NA	CASSPPGGLGQKTQYF	TGTGCCAGCAGCCCCCCCGGGGGGCTGGGACAAAAGACCCAGTACTTC
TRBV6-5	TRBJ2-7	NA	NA	CASSYSGGWEQYF	TGTGCCAGCAGTTACTCCGGGGGATGGGAGCAGTACTTC
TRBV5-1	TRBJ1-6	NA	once	CASSLDVGQNSPLHF	TGCGCCAGCAGCTTGGATGTGGGTCAGAATTCACCCCTCCACTTT
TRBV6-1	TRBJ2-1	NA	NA	CASRPTIQSNQFF	TGTGCCAGCAGGCCGACAATCCAGAGTAATCAGTTCTTC
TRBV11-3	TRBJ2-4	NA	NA	CASSLIQGNIQYF	TGTGCCAGCAGCTTAATCCAGGGGAACATTCAGTACTTC
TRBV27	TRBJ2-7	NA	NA	CASSPPGLASEQYF	TGTGCCAGCAGTCCCCCGGGACTCGCTTCCGAGCAGTACTTC
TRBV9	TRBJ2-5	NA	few	CASSVEPGPGETQYF	TGTGCCAGCAGCGTAGAACCCGGACCCGGAGAGACCCAGTACTTC
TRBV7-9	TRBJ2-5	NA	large	CASRREGGTETQYF	TGTGCCAGCAGGCGAGAGGGAGGAACGGAGACCCAGTACTTC
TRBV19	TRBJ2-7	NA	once	CASSIPGEGSYEQYF	TGTGCCAGTAGTATTCCAGGGGAGGGATCCTATGAGCAGTACTTC
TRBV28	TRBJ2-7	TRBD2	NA	CASRNSGGSYEQYF	TGTGCCAGCAGAAATAGCGGGGGGTCCTACGAGCAGTACTTT
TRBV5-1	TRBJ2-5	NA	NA	CASSLGQALGETQYF	TGCGCCAGCAGCTTGGGCCAGGCCCTCGGGGAGACTCAGTACTTC
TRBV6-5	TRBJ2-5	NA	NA	CASSTSGQETQYF	TGTGCCAGCAGTACCAGCGGCCAAGAGACCCAGTACTTC
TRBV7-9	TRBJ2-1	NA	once	CASSLVGRGAGNEQFF	TGTGCCAGCAGCTTAGTCGGGCGGGGTGCGGGCAATGAGCAGTTCTTC
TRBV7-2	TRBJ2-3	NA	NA	CASWRAVTDTQYF	TGTGCCAGTTGGCGCGCGGTCACAGATACGCAGTATTTT
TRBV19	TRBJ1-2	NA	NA	CASSIVGATSYGYTF	TGTGCCAGTAGTATAGTGGGGGCCACGAGCTATGGCTACACCTTC
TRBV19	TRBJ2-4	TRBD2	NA	CASSIREAGKQNIQYF	TGTGCCAGTAGTATACGGGAGGCAGGAAAACAGAACATTCAGTACTTC
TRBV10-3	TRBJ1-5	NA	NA	CAISERDNQPQHF	TGTGCCATCAGTGAAAGGGATAATCAGCCCCAGCATTTT
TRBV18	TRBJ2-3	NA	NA	CASSPPFTRDTQYF	TGTGCCAGCTCACCACCGTTTACAAGAGATACGCAGTATTTT
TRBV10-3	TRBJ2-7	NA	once	CAISELSLGYNEQYF	TGTGCCATCAGTGAGTTGAGCCTAGGGTATAACGAGCAGTACTTC
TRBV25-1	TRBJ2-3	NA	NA	CASRSGFDDTQYF	TGTGCCAGCAGAAGCGGGTTCGACGATACGCAGTATTTT
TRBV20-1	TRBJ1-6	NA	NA	CSASEVYNSPLHF	TGCAGTGCCAGTGAGGTTTATAATTCACCCCTCCACTTT
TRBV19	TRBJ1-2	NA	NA	CASSIGEGARGYTF	TGTGCCAGTAGTATAGGGGAAGGAGCTCGGGGCTACACCTTC
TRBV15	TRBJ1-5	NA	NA	CATSRDRGSTQHF	TGTGCCACCAGCAGAGATAGGGGGAGTACACAGCATTTT
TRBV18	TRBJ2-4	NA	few	CASSNVDKNIQYF	TGTGCCAGCTCCAACGTAGATAAAAACATTCAGTACTTC
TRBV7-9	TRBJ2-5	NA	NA	CASSLEYRGRQETQYF	TGTGCCAGCAGCTTAGAGTATCGGGGGCGCCAAGAGACCCAGTACTTC
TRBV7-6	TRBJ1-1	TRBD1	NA	CASSRDRNTEAFF	TGTGCCAGCAGCCGGGACAGGAACACTGAAGCTTTCTTT
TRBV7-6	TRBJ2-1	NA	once	CASSLGGVGNNEQFF	TGTGCCAGCAGCCTCGGCGGGGTAGGAAACAATGAGCAGTTCTTC